The clone carrying this T cell receptor beta chain was detected many times. Antigen unknown. This sample was included in a study of T cells in Graves' hyperthyroidism and ophthalmopathy. Study conclusions and caveats: Among clonotypes expanded in thyroid above 0.001, most were also found in blood. From stable hyperthyroidism, ophthalmopathy was set apart by a 13 V-J model.

Pregnant or lactating patients were excluded, as were those with uncontrolled infection or other autoimmune disease. Diagnostic assessment was based on clinical symptoms, serum thyroxine and TRAb, thyroid ultrasound and orbital computed tomography. There were TCR beta CDR3 regions amplified from RNA transcripts. With the HTBI primer set, the TCR CDR3 went through a first round of RT-PCR. TCRdb reprocessed the multiplex PCR reads via MiXCR and lists one record per CDR3 protein. Of a few hundred thousand distinct CDR3 sequences listed, around 46% were seen once; the top ten hold over 15%. Losses at the gene ends were 3 bases for V and 6 bases for J; bases not matched to a gene: 6. The CDR3 contains 14 residues.

This TCR derives from an adult woman with Graves' disease, either hyperthyroidism or ophthalmopathy (not recorded which). The rearrangement links TRBV12-3 or TRBV12-4 to TRBJ2-7; 9 bases line up with TRBD2. Sequenced sample: peripheral blood or thyroid tissue (not recorded which). CDR3 coding DNA: TGTGCCAGCAGTTTTGGGCTAGCGGGAAGCGAGCAGTACTTC. Translating gives CASSFGLAGSEQYF.